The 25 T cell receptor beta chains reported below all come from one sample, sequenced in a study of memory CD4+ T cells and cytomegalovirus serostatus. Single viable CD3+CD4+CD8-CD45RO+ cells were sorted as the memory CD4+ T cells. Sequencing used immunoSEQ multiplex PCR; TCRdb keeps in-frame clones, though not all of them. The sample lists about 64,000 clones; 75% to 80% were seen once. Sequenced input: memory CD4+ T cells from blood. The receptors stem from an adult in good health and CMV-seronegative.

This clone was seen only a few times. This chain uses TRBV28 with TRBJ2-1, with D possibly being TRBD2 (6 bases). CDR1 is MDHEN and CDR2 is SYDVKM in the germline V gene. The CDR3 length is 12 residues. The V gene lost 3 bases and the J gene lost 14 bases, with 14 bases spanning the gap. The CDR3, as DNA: TGTGCCAGCAGTTTCCTCCCGGGAGCGGAGTTCTTC. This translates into CASSFLPGAEFF.

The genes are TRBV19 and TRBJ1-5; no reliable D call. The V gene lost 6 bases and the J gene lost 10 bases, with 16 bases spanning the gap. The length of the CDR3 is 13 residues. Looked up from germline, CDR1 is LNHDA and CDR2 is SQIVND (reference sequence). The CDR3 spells CASRNDRVGPQHF. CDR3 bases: TGTGCCAGTAGAAATGACCGGGTAGGACCCCAGCATTTT.

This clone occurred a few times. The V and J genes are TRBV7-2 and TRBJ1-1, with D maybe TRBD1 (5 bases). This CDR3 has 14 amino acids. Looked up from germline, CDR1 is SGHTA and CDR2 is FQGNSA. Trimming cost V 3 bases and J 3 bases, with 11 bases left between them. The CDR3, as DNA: TGTGCCAGCAGCTTCCAAGACAGTGACACTGAAGCTTTCTTT. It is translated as CASSFQDSDTEAFF.

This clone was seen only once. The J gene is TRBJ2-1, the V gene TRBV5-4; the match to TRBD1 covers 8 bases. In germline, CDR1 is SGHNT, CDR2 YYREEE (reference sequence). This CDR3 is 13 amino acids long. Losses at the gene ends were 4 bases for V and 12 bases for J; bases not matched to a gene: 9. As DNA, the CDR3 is TGTGCCAGCAGCACTTTAGGACAGGGTGGGCAGTTCTTC. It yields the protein CASSTLGQGGQFF.

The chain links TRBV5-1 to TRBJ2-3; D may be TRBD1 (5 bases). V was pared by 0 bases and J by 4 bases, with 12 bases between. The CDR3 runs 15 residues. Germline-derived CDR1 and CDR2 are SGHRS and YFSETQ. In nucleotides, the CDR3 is TGCGCCAGCAGCTTGGCAGGGAAAAGCGCAGATACGCAGTATTTT. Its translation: CASSLAGKSADTQYF.

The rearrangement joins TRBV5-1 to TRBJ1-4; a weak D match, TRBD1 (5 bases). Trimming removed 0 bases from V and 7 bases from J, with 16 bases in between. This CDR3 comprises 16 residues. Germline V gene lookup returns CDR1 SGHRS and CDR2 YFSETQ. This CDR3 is CASSLVSGAGPEKLFF. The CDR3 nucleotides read TGCGCCAGCAGCTTGGTTTCCGGGGCAGGCCCTGAAAAACTGTTTTTT. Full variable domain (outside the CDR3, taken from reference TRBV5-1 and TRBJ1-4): KAGVTQTPRYLIKTRGQQVTLSCSPISGHRSVSWYQQTPGQGLQFLFEYFSETQRNKGNFPGRFSGRQFSNSRSEMNVSTLELGDSALYLCASSLVSGAGPEKLFFGSGTQLSVL.

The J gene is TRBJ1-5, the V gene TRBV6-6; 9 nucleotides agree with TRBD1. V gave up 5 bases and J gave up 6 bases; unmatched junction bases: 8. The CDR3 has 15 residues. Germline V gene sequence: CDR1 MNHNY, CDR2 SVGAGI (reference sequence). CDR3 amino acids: CASSTGTGTGQPQHF. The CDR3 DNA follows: TGTGCCAGCAGTACCGGGACAGGGACCGGTCAGCCCCAGCATTTT.

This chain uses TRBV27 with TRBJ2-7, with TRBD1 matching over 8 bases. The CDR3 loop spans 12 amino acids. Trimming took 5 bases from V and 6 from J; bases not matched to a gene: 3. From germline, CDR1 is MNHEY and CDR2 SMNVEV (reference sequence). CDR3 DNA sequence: TGTGCCAGCAGTCCCAGGGGGCGCGAGCAGTACTTC. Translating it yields CASSPRGREQYF.

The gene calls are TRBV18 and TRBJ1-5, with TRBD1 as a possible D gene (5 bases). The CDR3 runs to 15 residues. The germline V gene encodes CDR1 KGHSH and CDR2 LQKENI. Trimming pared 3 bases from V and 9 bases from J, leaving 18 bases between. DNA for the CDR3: TGTGCCAGCTCACCTACACAAGACAGATTTCGGCCCCAGCATTTT. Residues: CASSPTQDRFRPQHF.

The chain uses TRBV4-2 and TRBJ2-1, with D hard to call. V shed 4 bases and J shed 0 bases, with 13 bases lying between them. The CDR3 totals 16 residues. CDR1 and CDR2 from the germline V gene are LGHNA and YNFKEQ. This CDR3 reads CASSPQTSSSYNEQFF. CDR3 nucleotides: TGTGCCAGCAGCCCTCAGACTTCGAGCTCCTACAATGAGCAGTTCTTC.

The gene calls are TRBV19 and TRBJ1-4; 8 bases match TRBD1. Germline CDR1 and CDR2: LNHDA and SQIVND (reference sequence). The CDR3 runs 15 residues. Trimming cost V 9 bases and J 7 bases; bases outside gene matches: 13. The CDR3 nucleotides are TGTGCCAGCCGGGACGACAGGGGCGAAGGTGAAAAACTGTTTTTT. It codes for CASRDDRGEGEKLFF.

For the CDR3, the DNA is TGCGCCAGCAGTGTCACAGGGGGAAGAGGGGAGCTGTTTTTT. This translates into CASSVTGGRGELFF. This chain joins TRBV10-2 and TRBJ2-2; 8 positions match TRBD1. CDR3 length: 14 amino acids. V shed 4 bases, J shed 8 bases, and the junction held 6 bases outside the gene matches. The germline V gene encodes CDR1 WSHSY and CDR2 SAAADI.

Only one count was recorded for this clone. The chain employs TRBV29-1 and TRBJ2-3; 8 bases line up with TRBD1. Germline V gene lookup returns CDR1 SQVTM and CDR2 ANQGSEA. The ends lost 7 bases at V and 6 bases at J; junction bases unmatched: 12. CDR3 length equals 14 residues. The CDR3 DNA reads TGCAGCGCCGTAACCGGACAGGGTTTGGATACGCAGTATTTT. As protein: CSAVTGQGLDTQYF.

CDR3 region: CASSFQSILGTYEQYF. For the CDR3, the DNA is TGTGCCAGCAGCTTCCAATCAATCTTGGGAACCTACGAGCAGTACTTC. The chain carries TRBV7-2 and TRBJ2-7, with no clear D. The germline V gene encodes CDR1 SGHTA and CDR2 FQGNSA. The CDR3 extends over 16 amino acids. V was cut by 3 bases and J by 2 bases, with 17 bases left in between.

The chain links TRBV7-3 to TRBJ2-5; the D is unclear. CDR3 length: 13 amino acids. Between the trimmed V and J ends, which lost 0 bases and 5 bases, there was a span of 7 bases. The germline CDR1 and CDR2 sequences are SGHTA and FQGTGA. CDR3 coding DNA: TGTGCCAGCAGCTTAACGTTCTCGGAGACCCAGTACTTC. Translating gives CASSLTFSETQYF.

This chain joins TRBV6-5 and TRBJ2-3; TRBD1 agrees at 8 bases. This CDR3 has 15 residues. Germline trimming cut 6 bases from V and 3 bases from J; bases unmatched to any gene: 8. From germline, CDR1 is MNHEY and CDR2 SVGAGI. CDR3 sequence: CASRAGGLRTDTQYF. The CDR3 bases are TGTGCCAGCAGAGCAGGGGGCTTGAGGACAGATACGCAGTATTTT.

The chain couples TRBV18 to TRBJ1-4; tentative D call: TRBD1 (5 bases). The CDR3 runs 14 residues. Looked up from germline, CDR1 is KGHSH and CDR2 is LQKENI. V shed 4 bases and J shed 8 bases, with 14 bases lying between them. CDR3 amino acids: CASSRGQAVEKLFF. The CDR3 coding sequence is TGTGCCAGCTCACGGGGCCAGGCGGTGGAAAAACTGTTTTTT.

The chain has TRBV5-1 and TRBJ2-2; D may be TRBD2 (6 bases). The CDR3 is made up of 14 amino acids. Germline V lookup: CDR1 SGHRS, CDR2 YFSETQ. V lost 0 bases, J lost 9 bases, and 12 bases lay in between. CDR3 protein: CASSLDGSVRELFF. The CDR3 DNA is TGCGCCAGCAGCTTGGACGGGAGCGTCCGGGAGCTGTTTTTT.

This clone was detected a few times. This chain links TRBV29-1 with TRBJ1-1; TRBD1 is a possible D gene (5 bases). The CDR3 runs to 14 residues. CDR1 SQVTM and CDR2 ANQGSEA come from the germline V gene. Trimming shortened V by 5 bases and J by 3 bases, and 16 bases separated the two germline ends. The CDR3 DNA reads TGCAGCGTTTTGTTGTGGGGCTTGGACACTGAAGCTTTCTTT. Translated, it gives CSVLLWGLDTEAFF.

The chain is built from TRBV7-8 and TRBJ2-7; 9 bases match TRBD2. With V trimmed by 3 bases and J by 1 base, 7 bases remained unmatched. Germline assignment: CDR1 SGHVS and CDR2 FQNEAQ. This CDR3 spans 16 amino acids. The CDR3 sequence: CASSFLVAGESYEQYF. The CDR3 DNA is TGTGCCAGCAGCTTCTTAGTAGCGGGGGAGTCCTACGAGCAGTACTTC.

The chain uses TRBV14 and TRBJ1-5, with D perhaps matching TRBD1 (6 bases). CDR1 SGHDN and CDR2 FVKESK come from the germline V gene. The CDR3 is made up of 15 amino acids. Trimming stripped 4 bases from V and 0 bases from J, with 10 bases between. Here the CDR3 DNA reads TGTGCCAGCAGCCCCCAGGGGACTAGCAATCAGCCCCAGCATTTT. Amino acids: CASSPQGTSNQPQHF.

The CDR3 DNA follows: TGTGCCAGCAGCTCTATAAGCGGGACCGGGGAGCTGTTTTTT. Amino acids: CASSSISGTGELFF. This chain uses TRBV11-2 with TRBJ2-2; possible D gene TRBD2, 6 bases. With 4 bases removed from V and 5 bases from J, the gap between germline ends came to 11 bases. The CDR3 consists of 14 residues. In germline, CDR1 is SGHAT, CDR2 FQNNGV. Together with reference TRBV11-2 and TRBJ2-2, the CDR3 gives the full variable domain: EAGVAQSPRYKIIEKRQSVAFWCNPISGHATLYWYQQILGQGPKLLIQFQNNGVVDDSQLPKDRFSAERLKGVDSTLKIQPAKLEDSAVYLCASSSISGTGELFFGEGSRLTVL.

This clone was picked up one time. The CDR3 nucleotides are TGTGCCACCAGCAGAGAGGGCGGGAGGGCCCCCAATGAGCAGTTCTTC. Translated, it gives CATSREGGRAPNEQFF. This chain joins TRBV15 and TRBJ2-1, with 9 bases that match TRBD2. The germline CDR1 and CDR2 sequences are LNHNV and YYDKDF (reference sequence). The length of the CDR3 is 16 residues. With V trimmed by 0 bases and J by 6 bases, 6 bases remained unmatched.

The DNA of the CDR3 is TGTGCCAGCAGCTTCCGACAGGCCGAGCAGTACTTC. Encoded protein: CASSFRQAEQYF. The gene calls are TRBV7-8 and TRBJ2-7, with D perhaps matching TRBD1 (6 bases). The CDR3 totals 12 residues. V lost 3 bases, J lost 6 bases, and 9 bases lay in between. Germline V gene data show CDR1 as SGHVS and CDR2 as FQNEAQ.

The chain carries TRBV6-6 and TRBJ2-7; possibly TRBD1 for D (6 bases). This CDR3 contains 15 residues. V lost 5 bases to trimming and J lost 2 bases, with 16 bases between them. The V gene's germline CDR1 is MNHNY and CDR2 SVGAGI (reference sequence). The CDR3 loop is CASSPIGQSPYEQYF. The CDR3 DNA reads TGTGCCAGCAGTCCAATAGGACAGTCCCCCTACGAGCAGTACTTC.